Shown below are 10 T cell receptor beta chains from a single sample sequenced in a study of blood T cell repertoires in COVID-19. The table came from immunoSEQ multiplex PCR; TCRdb's copy has only in-frame clones and leaves some out. The data hold 120,000 or so clones, with about 85% observed a single time. Source material: peripheral blood. All receptors come from a man between 60 and 75 years old with acute or convalescent COVID-19.

CDR3 nucleotides: TGTGCCAGCAGTGAGGTGGGGCAGATGGCAGGGGAATACGAGCAGTACTTC. This sequence encodes CASSEVGQMAGEYEQYF. The chain uses TRBV25-1 and TRBJ2-7, with a weak D call TRBD1 (6 bases). The CDR3 totals 17 residues. The V end was cut by 3 bases, the J end by 4 bases, with 22 bases between. CDR1 is MGHDK, CDR2 SYGVNS, per germline.

CDR3 residues: CASSQDNRDYEQYF. The DNA for the CDR3 is TGTGCCAGCAGCCAAGATAACAGAGACTACGAGCAGTACTTC. The V and J genes are TRBV3-1 (or the pseudogene TRBV3-2) and TRBJ2-7; D unresolved. The germline V and J ends were trimmed by 0 bases and 3 bases, with 9 bases remaining between them. Germline CDR1 reads LGHDT; CDR2 reads YNNKEL (reference sequence). The CDR3 sequence is 14 residues long.

The rearrangement links TRBV28 to TRBJ2-7; 10 bases line up with TRBD1. Trimming cost V 4 bases and J 4 bases; bases outside gene matches: 10. The CDR3 consists of 16 residues. Per the germline V gene, CDR1 is MDHEN and CDR2 is SYDVKM. CDR3 residues: CASSSSPGQGKYEQYF. The CDR3 DNA reads TGTGCCAGCAGTTCGTCCCCGGGACAGGGGAAATACGAGCAGTACTTC.

The rearrangement links TRBV5-1 to TRBJ2-2; D is perhaps TRBD2 (5 bases). The CDR3 is made up of 15 amino acids. V was clipped by 2 bases and J by 4 bases, with 12 bases between them. Germline values: CDR1 SGHRS, CDR2 YFSETQ. Here the CDR3 reads CASSFVGIGTGELFF. The CDR3 DNA reads as TGCGCCAGCAGCTTTGTCGGGATTGGCACCGGGGAGCTGTTTTTT. Looking up the rest from reference TRBV5-1 and TRBJ2-2 gives the full variable domain: KAGVTQTPRYLIKTRGQQVTLSCSPISGHRSVSWYQQTPGQGLQFLFEYFSETQRNKGNFPGRFSGRQFSNSRSEMNVSTLELGDSALYLCASSFVGIGTGELFFGEGSRLTVL.

This clone was seen a handful of times. The chain has TRBV4-1 and TRBJ2-2, with a possible D match to TRBD1 (6 bases). V was clipped by 6 bases and J by 3 bases, with 11 bases between them. There are 14 residues in the CDR3. Germline loops: CDR1 MGHRA, CDR2 YSYEKL. The CDR3 spells CASRRSGDTGELFF. CDR3 coding DNA: TGCGCCAGCAGACGATCAGGGGACACCGGGGAGCTGTTTTTT.

This clone was recorded only once. J is TRBJ1-4 and V is TRBV9; weak D call: TRBD1 (6 bases). Per germline, CDR1 SGDLS and CDR2 YYNGEE. The CDR3 spans 16 residues. The V end lost 4 bases, the J end lost 0 bases, and 13 bases lay between the germline ends. CDR3 sequence (DNA): TGTGCCAGCAGCCGAGGGACATTCGCAACTAATGAAAAACTGTTTTTT. Amino acid sequence: CASSRGTFATNEKLFF.

The chain couples TRBV7-9 to TRBJ2-3; tentative D call: TRBD1 (6 bases). This CDR3 comprises 14 residues. Germline CDR1 reads SEHNR; CDR2 reads FQNEAQ (reference sequence). The germline V and J ends were trimmed by 3 bases and 2 bases, with 9 bases remaining between them. CDR3 sequence reads: CASSFDRNTDTQYF. Written as DNA, the CDR3 is TGTGCCAGCAGCTTCGACAGGAACACAGATACGCAGTATTTT.

The chain links TRBV3-1 (or the pseudogene TRBV3-2) to TRBJ1-2, with 8 bases matching TRBD1. This CDR3 has 16 residues. The V gene's germline CDR1 is LGHDT and CDR2 YNNKEL (reference sequence). J was trimmed by 4 bases and V by 1 base; bases with no gene match: 8. DNA for the CDR3: TGTGCCAGCAGCCAAGCCTTCGGACAGGGTATCTATGGCTACACCTTC. Amino acid sequence: CASSQAFGQGIYGYTF.

The chain carries TRBV13 and TRBJ2-3; 12 positions match TRBD2. CDR3 size: 16 residues. V shed 5 bases and J 3 bases; nucleotides not matched to a gene: 6. Germline values: CDR1 PRHDT, CDR2 FYEKMQ (reference sequence). CDR3 sequence reads: CASSTKTSGRTDTQYF. The CDR3 DNA is TGTGCCAGCAGCACCAAGACTAGCGGGAGAACAGATACGCAGTATTTT.

The gene calls are TRBV2 and TRBJ1-2; D unresolved. V dropped 4 bases and J dropped 1 base, with 16 bases sitting between them. CDR1 SNHLY and CDR2 FYNNEI come from the germline V gene. The CDR3 loop spans 16 amino acids. This CDR3 is CASSVLGIDINYGYTF. The DNA for the CDR3 is TGTGCCAGCAGTGTGCTCGGCATCGACATTAACTATGGCTACACCTTC.